These 26 T cell receptor beta chains were all obtained from the same sample, sequenced in a study of blood T cells in healthy people across ages. A second PCR, run for about 7 to 11 cycles, used a sample-barcoded 5' primer plus a J-beta primer mix. TCRdb fed the 5' RACE reads into MiXCR, producing one record per CDR3 protein. The sample lists about a million distinct CDR3 sequences; more than 30% were seen once. Sequencing was done on a sample of blood. The source of these receptors is a man aged 18 to 29 in good health.

The V and J genes are TRBV9 and TRBJ2-1, with 7 bases identical to TRBD1. The CDR3 sequence is 15 residues long. V shed 3 bases and J 4 bases; nucleotides not matched to a gene: 7. Germline loops: CDR1 SGDLS, CDR2 YYNGEE. The CDR3 DNA reads TGTGCCAGCAGCGAATCCGGGACAGAATACAATGAGCAGTTCTTC. Translation gives CASSESGTEYNEQFF. Full variable domain (outside the CDR3, taken from reference TRBV9 and TRBJ2-1): DSGVTQTPKHLITATGQRVTLRCSPRSGDLSVYWYQQSLDQGLQFLIQYYNGEERAKGNILERFSAQQFPDLHSELNLSSLELGDSALYFCASSESGTEYNEQFFGPGTRLTVL.

Worth noting for this clonotype: A clone one base away is much larger, so this may be a read error. This rearrangement joins TRBV4-3 to TRBJ2-1, with D hard to call. The CDR3 is 15 amino acids. Germline loops: CDR1 LGHNA, CDR2 YSLEER. In nucleotides, the CDR3 is TGCGCCAGCAGCCAAGGGGAACAGTCCTACACTGAGCAGTTCTTC. Protein product: CASSQGEQSYTEQFF.

This clonotype appeared a few times. The V gene is TRBV13, the J gene TRBJ2-3; either TRBD1 or TRBD2 may fit D (5 bases each). Trimming shortened V by 5 bases and J by 5 bases, and 8 bases separated the two germline ends. The germline V gene has CDR1 PRHDT and CDR2 FYEKMQ (reference sequence). This CDR3 has 12 amino acids. The CDR3 nucleotides are TGTGCCAGCAGCATGGGACGAGATACGCAGTATTTT. It codes for CASSMGRDTQYF. The whole variable domain, remainder taken from reference TRBV13 and TRBJ2-3, is AAGVIQSPRHLIKEKRETATLKCYPIPRHDTVYWYQQGPGQDPQFLISFYEKMQSDKGSIPDRFSAQQFSDYHSELNMSSLELGDSALYFCASSMGRDTQYFGPGTRLTVL.

The V call is TRBV5-1, the J call TRBJ2-2; TRBD1 agrees at 8 bases. This CDR3 contains 16 residues. Germline trimming cut 0 bases from V and 5 bases from J; bases unmatched to any gene: 6. CDR1 and CDR2 (germline): SGHRS, YFSETQ. The CDR3 DNA follows: TGCGCCAGCAGCTTGGCCCAGGGGGCATCGACCGGGGAGCTGTTTTTT. It encodes CASSLAQGASTGELFF.

The CDR3 loop is CASSVGLTYNEQFF. CDR3 DNA sequence: TGTGCCAGCAGCGTCGGACTTACCTACAATGAGCAGTTCTTC. This rearrangement joins TRBV11-3 to TRBJ2-1; D is perhaps TRBD2 (5 bases). CDR1 and CDR2 from the germline V gene are SGHNT and YENEEA. Trimming cost V 5 bases and J 2 bases, with 10 bases left between them. CDR3 length: 14 residues. The full variable domain, with the rest looked up from reference TRBV11-3 and TRBJ2-1, is EAGVVQSPRYKIIEKKQPVAFWCNPISGHNTLYWYLQNLGQGPELLIRYENEEAVDDSQLPKDRFSAERLKGVDSTLKIQPAELGDSAVYLCASSVGLTYNEQFFGPGTRLTVL.

Only a few counts were recorded for this clonotype. This chain links TRBV7-2 with TRBJ1-4; D gene uncertain. The CDR3 contains 13 residues. Germline-derived CDR1 and CDR2 are SGHTA and FQGNSA. V was pared by 2 bases and J by 8 bases, with 9 bases between. This CDR3 reads CASSLREREKLFF. CDR3 sequence (DNA): TGTGCCAGCAGCTTAAGGGAAAGAGAAAAACTGTTTTTT.

This clonotype has more than one count but fewer than ten. The CDR3, as DNA: TGTGCCAGCAGCGCGTTGGGGGGCCAGAGCACAGATACGCAGTATTTT. Protein product: CASSALGGQSTDTQYF. This chain connects TRBV9 to TRBJ2-3, with D possibly called TRBD1 or TRBD2 (6 bases each). V was pared by 3 bases and J by 0 bases, with 14 bases between. The CDR3 is 16 amino acids. Germline CDR1 and CDR2: SGDLS and YYNGEE.

The chain links TRBV20-1 to TRBJ2-7; maybe TRBD1 (5 bases). Trimming took off 1 base at V and 4 bases at J, with 11 bases between the two ends. This CDR3 is 13 amino acids long. The germline V gene encodes CDR1 DFQATT and CDR2 SNEGSKA (reference sequence). Here the CDR3 DNA reads TGCAGTGCTAGAGGCGCAGGGAAATACGAGCAGTACTTC. As protein: CSARGAGKYEQYF.

This clonotype showed up just a few times. The chain combines TRBV2 with TRBJ1-1; possible D gene TRBD1, 5 bases. CDR1 and CDR2 (germline): SNHLY, FYNNEI. V lost 4 bases, J lost 0 bases, and 15 bases lay in between. The CDR3 loop spans 16 amino acids. This CDR3 is CASSGGTVNLNTEAFF. In DNA, the CDR3 is TGTGCCAGCAGTGGGGGGACGGTCAATTTGAACACTGAAGCTTTCTTT.

This sequence joins TRBV4-3 and TRBJ2-7; D remains unclear. Trimming removed 0 bases from V and 0 bases from J, with 9 bases in between. This CDR3 contains 15 residues. Germline CDR1 is LGHNA and CDR2 is YSLEER. CDR3 sequence reads: CASSQDYDNSYEQYF. The CDR3 coding sequence is TGCGCCAGCAGCCAAGATTACGACAACTCCTACGAGCAGTACTTC.

The chain carries TRBV7-2 and TRBJ2-1, with unresolved D. Trimming took off 5 bases at V and 11 bases at J, with 10 bases between the two ends. CDR1 is SGHTA, CDR2 FQGNSA, per germline. CDR3 size: 11 residues. CDR3 DNA sequence: TGTGCCAGCAGCCTCTCCTTGAAGCAGTTCTTC. Amino acid sequence: CASSLSLKQFF.

J is TRBJ2-3 and V is TRBV20-1, with D possibly being TRBD2 (6 bases). Germline CDR1 DFQATT, CDR2 SNEGSKA (reference sequence). V lost 1 base to trimming and J lost 4 bases, with 12 bases between them. The length of the CDR3 is 14 residues. The CDR3: CSARVISGADTQYF. CDR3 bases: TGCAGTGCTAGAGTAATTTCGGGGGCAGATACGCAGTATTTT.

The table lists this clonotype with a few counts. The chain carries TRBV12-3 or TRBV12-4 and TRBJ1-6; TRBD1 matches at 8 bases. This CDR3 is built from 16 residues. V shed 3 bases, J shed 9 bases, and the junction held 10 bases outside the gene matches. The CDR3 region is CASSLAGGTGGSPLHF. For the CDR3, the DNA is TGTGCCAGCAGTTTGGCGGGGGGGACAGGTGGTTCACCCCTCCACTTT.

The CDR3 coding sequence is TGTGCCAGCAGTGGGAACCGACCCTCCCCTAGGGAGCAGTACTTC. It encodes CASSGNRPSPREQYF. This chain uses TRBV2 with TRBJ2-7; D unresolved. The CDR3 consists of 15 residues. Germline V CDR1 and CDR2: SNHLY, FYNNEI. V was shortened by 4 bases and J by 7 bases, with 20 bases between the two germline ends.

This clonotype has a handful of counts. The junction shows a germline mismatch at one end, possibly a read error. The chain carries TRBV20-1 and TRBJ1-1, with D unresolved. CDR1 DFQATT and CDR2 SNEGSKA come from the germline V gene (reference sequence). CDR3 size: 11 residues. CDR3 nucleotide sequence: TGCAGTGCTAGCTGGGTTCCTGAAGTTTTCTTT. Translation gives CSASWVPEVFF.

V usage is TRBV7-9 and J usage is TRBJ1-2; D is ambiguous. The CDR3 sequence is 12 residues long. CDR1 and CDR2 (germline): SEHNR, FQNEAQ (reference sequence). Trimming removed 5 bases at V and 8 bases at J, with 12 bases between. The CDR3 region is CASSVTNMGYTF. CDR3 DNA: TGTGCCAGCAGCGTTACCAACATGGGCTACACCTTC.

CDR3 sequence reads: CASSLINRGLSYEQYF. CDR3 nucleotide sequence: TGTGCCAGCAGCCTTATTAACAGGGGTCTCTCCTACGAGCAGTACTTC. The chain carries TRBV3-1 and TRBJ2-7; TRBD1 aligns across 7 bases. The CDR3 consists of 16 residues. V shed 4 bases and J 0 bases; nucleotides not matched to a gene: 9. CDR1 is LGHDT and CDR2 is YNNKEL in the germline V gene (reference sequence).

The genes are TRBV25-1 and TRBJ1-1; 7 positions match TRBD1. V lost 3 bases, J lost 4 bases, and 11 bases stayed unmatched. The CDR3 has 16 amino acids. Germline V gene data show CDR1 as MGHDK and CDR2 as SYGVNS. In nucleotides, the CDR3 is TGTGCCAGCAGTGACCCAGCAACAGGGGTGGGCACTGAAGCTTTCTTT. Translated: CASSDPATGVGTEAFF.

This clonotype has only a few counts. This rearrangement joins TRBV12-3 or TRBV12-4 to TRBJ2-1; D perhaps matches TRBD1 (6 bases). V gave up 0 bases and J gave up 2 bases, with 11 bases separating them. This CDR3 region has 16 residues. CDR3 DNA: TGTGCCAGCAGTTTAGCGGGGACATTTCCCTACAATGAGCAGTTCTTC. It specifies CASSLAGTFPYNEQFF.

The sample holds many counts of this clonotype. J is TRBJ1-6 and V is TRBV4-3, with D tentatively TRBD1 (5 bases). CDR3 length: 23 amino acids. V lost 0 bases and J lost 3, with 30 bases in between. The germline V gene has CDR1 LGHNA and CDR2 YSLEER. In DNA, the CDR3 is TGCGCCAGCAGCCAAGATTCTATTGGCGACCCCAGGGAGTCTCTTTACTATAATTCACCCCTCCACTTT. Amino acid sequence: CASSQDSIGDPRESLYYNSPLHF.

The rearrangement uses TRBV6-2 or TRBV6-3 and TRBJ1-1; 7 bases are a match to TRBD1. From germline, CDR1 is MNHEY and CDR2 SVGEGT. With 2 bases clipped from V and 0 bases from J, the junction kept 6 bases outside the gene matches. The CDR3 totals 16 residues. CDR3 amino acids: CASSYPRQGVNTEAFF. The CDR3 coding sequence is TGTGCCAGCAGTTACCCCCGACAGGGAGTGAACACTGAAGCTTTCTTT.

This clonotype was seen only a few times. The chain has TRBV9 and TRBJ1-1; 7 bases match TRBD1. This CDR3 comprises 16 residues. The germline V gene encodes CDR1 SGDLS and CDR2 YYNGEE. The trim removed 3 bases at V and 0 bases at J, leaving 8 bases unmatched. As DNA, the CDR3 is TGTGCCAGCAGCGGGAAGGGGGCAGTAATGAACACTGAAGCTTTCTTT. This encodes CASSGKGAVMNTEAFF.

This clonotype was found a few times. The chain uses TRBV20-1 and TRBJ2-5; D might be TRBD2 (5 bases). The CDR3 has 14 amino acids. The germline CDR1 and CDR2 sequences are DFQATT and SNEGSKA (reference sequence). The germline V and J ends were trimmed by 3 bases and 11 bases, with 22 bases remaining between them. The CDR3 coding sequence is TGCAGTGCTAGGGCGCTAGCTGACTACAATGAGCAGTACTTC. This codes for CSARALADYNEQYF.

This clonotype was picked up a small number of times. The chain couples TRBV12-3 or TRBV12-4 to TRBJ2-3; D may be TRBD2 (7 bases). The V end lost 6 bases, the J end lost 8 bases, and 18 bases lay between the germline ends. CDR3 length: 14 amino acids. The chain's CDR3 is CASRDWGGLGTQYF. CDR3 in DNA: TGTGCCAGCAGGGACTGGGGGGGCCTAGGTACGCAGTATTTT.

This chain uses TRBV5-1 with TRBJ1-1; tentative D call: TRBD1 (6 bases). Germline V gene lookup returns CDR1 SGHRS and CDR2 YFSETQ. Deletions cut 7 bases from V and 0 bases from J, with 16 bases between. This CDR3 is 15 amino acids long. CDR3 in DNA: TGCGCCAGCCATAGGGGGACACAAATGAACACTGAAGCTTTCTTT. Translation: CASHRGTQMNTEAFF.

The V gene is TRBV6-6, the J gene TRBJ1-5; D perhaps matches TRBD1 (6 bases). Between the trimmed V and J ends, which lost 10 bases and 4 bases, there was a span of 17 bases. Germline V gene sequence: CDR1 MNHNY, CDR2 SVGAGI (reference sequence). This CDR3 has 14 amino acids. CDR3 coding DNA: TGTGCCACCGAGGGGCAGGGGATTAATCAGCCCCAGCATTTT. It yields the protein CATEGQGINQPQHF.